Listed below are T cell receptor beta chains from one sample, sequenced in a study of blood T cell repertoires in COVID-19. The table came from immunoSEQ multiplex PCR; TCRdb's copy has only in-frame clones and leaves some out. The sample lists around 200,000 clones, approximately 85% occurring once. Source material: peripheral blood. These receptor sequences come from a man between 60 and 75 years old with acute or convalescent COVID-19. The CDR3 runs from the conserved cysteine through the conserved F or W. The D gene is left open where the match is weak. Size is stated for part of the rows, as once, few or many counts, or as a class when the clone is expanded.

J gene	clone size	D gene	V gene	CDR3 protein	CDR3 DNA
TRBJ2-2	-	TRBD1	TRBV7-3	CASSPQGAGNTGELFF	TGTGCCAGCAGCCCACAGGGGGCAGGGAACACCGGGGAGCTGTTTTTT
TRBJ1-4	few	TRBD1	TRBV6-1	CASSEAPTGNEKLFF	TGTGCCAGCAGTGAAGCGCCGACAGGGAACGAAAAACTGTTTTTT
TRBJ2-7	-	TRBD1	TRBV18	CASSAGQGAGYEQYF	TGTGCCAGCTCAGCGGGACAGGGGGCTGGTTACGAGCAGTACTTC
TRBJ2-5	few	TRBD2	TRBV19	CASSISLAGIQETQYF	TGTGCCAGTAGTATAAGCCTAGCGGGTATTCAAGAGACCCAGTACTTC
TRBJ1-5	-	TRBD1	TRBV7-9	CASSGPGTVHQPQHF	TGTGCCAGCAGCGGCCCCGGGACAGTCCATCAGCCCCAGCATTTT
TRBJ2-3	-	TRBD2	TRBV14	CASSFRLAAEGPDTQYF	TGTGCCAGCAGCTTTCGACTAGCGGCGGAGGGTCCAGATACGCAGTATTTT
TRBJ2-7	-	TRBD2	TRBV4-2	CASSQITSGTPYEQYF	TGTGCCAGCAGCCAAATAACTAGCGGGACCCCCTACGAGCAGTACTTC
TRBJ2-6	once	-	TRBV28	CASRPPGGPSSGANVLTF	TGTGCCAGCAGACCCCCCGGGGGTCCCAGCTCTGGGGCCAACGTCCTGACTTTC
TRBJ2-1	-	TRBD2	TRBV10-3	CAISRAGTGNEQFF	TGTGCCATCAGTAGAGCGGGAACGGGGAATGAGCAGTTCTTC
TRBJ2-7	-	-	TRBV2	CASSAGTIETGYEQYF	TGTGCCAGCAGTGCGGGAACGATTGAAACGGGCTACGAGCAGTACTTC
TRBJ1-2	-	-	TRBV5-5	CASTQYDHGYTF	TGTGCCAGCACCCAGTACGATCATGGCTACACCTTC
TRBJ1-2	-	TRBD1	TRBV5-6	CASSPGQGGHGYTF	TGTGCCAGCAGCCCGGGACAGGGGGGACATGGCTACACCTTC
TRBJ1-1	-	TRBD1	TRBV28	CASTAGTGAFF	TGTGCCAGCACCGCCGGGACAGGCGCTTTCTTT
TRBJ2-4	-	TRBD2	TRBV5-8	CASSLRGGPKNIQYF	TGTGCCAGCAGCCTACGGGGAGGGCCTAAAAACATTCAGTACTTC
TRBJ1-6	-	TRBD1	TRBV3-1/TRBV3-2	CASSRGQDNSPLHF	TGTGCCAGCAGCCGGGGACAGGATAATTCACCCCTCCACTTT
TRBJ1-5	-	-	TRBV5-6	CASSLAGGLNQPQHF	TGTGCCAGCAGCTTAGCGGGGGGACTTAATCAGCCCCAGCATTTT
TRBJ1-4	-	-	TRBV14	CASSRRGNEKLFF	TGTGCCAGCAGCCGCAGGGGAAATGAAAAACTGTTTTTT
TRBJ1-1	once	TRBD1	TRBV3-1/TRBV3-2	CASRKTGAPEAFF	TGTGCCAGCAGGAAGACAGGGGCGCCTGAAGCTTTCTTT
TRBJ1-5	few	TRBD1	TRBV7-9	CASSLTGTQPQHF	TGTGCCAGCAGCTTGACAGGGACTCAGCCCCAGCATTTT
TRBJ1-3	-	-	TRBV18	CASSPAAGGGNTIYF	TGTGCCAGCTCACCGGCGGCCGGCGGGGGAAACACCATATATTTT
TRBJ1-6	-	-	TRBV28	CASSPGATNSPLHF	TGTGCCAGCAGTCCAGGGGCTACTAATTCACCCCTCCACTTT
TRBJ1-2	-	-	TRBV7-2	CASTPAAGRGYTF	TGTGCCAGCACCCCCGCAGCAGGGCGCGGCTACACCTTC
TRBJ1-4	-	TRBD1	TRBV5-1	CASSLQGASSSANEKLFF	TGCGCCAGCAGCTTGCAGGGGGCTAGTTCATCTGCTAATGAAAAACTGTTTTTT
TRBJ1-2	-	-	TRBV28	CATLGGGNYGYTF	TGTGCCACCCTTGGCGGGGGCAACTATGGCTACACCTTC
TRBJ2-7	-	TRBD1	TRBV7-2	CASSWRTGNEQYF	TGTGCCAGCAGCTGGAGGACAGGGAACGAGCAGTACTTC
TRBJ2-7	-	-	TRBV27	CASSNGLEQYF	TGTGCCAGCAGTAACGGACTGGAGCAGTACTTC
TRBJ2-7	-	TRBD1	TRBV18	CASSAGTGFYEQYF	TGTGCCAGCTCAGCCGGGACAGGGTTCTACGAGCAGTACTTC
TRBJ2-3	-	-	TRBV9	CASSPARVETDTQYF	TGTGCCAGCAGCCCGGCCAGGGTAGAGACAGATACGCAGTATTTT
TRBJ2-1	-	TRBD1	TRBV3-1/TRBV3-2	CASSGWQGASNEQFF	TGTGCCAGCAGCGGTTGGCAGGGGGCTTCCAATGAGCAGTTCTTC
TRBJ1-3	-	TRBD1	TRBV5-1	CASSPGQGLAGNTIYF	TGCGCCAGCAGCCCCGGACAGGGACTGGCCGGAAACACCATATATTTT
TRBJ2-7	-	TRBD2	TRBV5-1	CASSRGLAGADEQYF	TGCGCCAGCAGCCGTGGACTAGCGGGAGCGGACGAGCAGTACTTC
TRBJ1-2	-	-	TRBV19	CASSTPRTYGYTF	TGTGCCAGTAGTACCCCGCGTACCTATGGCTACACCTTC
TRBJ2-3	-	-	TRBV7-9	CASSLALMSTDTQYF	TGTGCCAGCAGCTTAGCGCTAATGAGCACAGATACGCAGTATTTT
TRBJ2-5	-	TRBD2	TRBV10-3	CAISDLGGDEETQYF	TGTGCCATCAGTGATCTGGGAGGGGACGAAGAGACCCAGTACTTC
TRBJ1-1	-	-	TRBV2	CASSDSLGGNTEAFF	TGTGCCAGCAGTGACTCTCTGGGAGGAAACACTGAAGCTTTCTTT
TRBJ2-7	-	-	TRBV3-1/TRBV3-2	CASSQDWGWRAYEQYF	TGTGCCAGCAGCCAAGATTGGGGTTGGCGGGCCTACGAGCAGTACTTC
TRBJ2-7	-	-	TRBV4-1	CASSQVLGNSYEQYF	TGCGCCAGCAGCCAAGTACTAGGCAACTCCTACGAGCAGTACTTC
TRBJ2-5	-	-	TRBV10-3	CAVNPENQETQYF	TGTGCCGTAAATCCGGAGAACCAAGAGACCCAGTACTTC
TRBJ2-7	-	-	TRBV27	CASSPPGQFSYEQYF	TGTGCCAGCAGTCCCCCCGGACAGTTCTCCTACGAGCAGTACTTC
TRBJ1-2	-	TRBD1	TRBV28	CASSLDRGRGGYTF	TGTGCCAGCAGTTTAGACAGGGGGCGCGGGGGCTACACCTTC
TRBJ1-2	-	TRBD1	TRBV7-2	CASRGQANYGYTF	TGTGCCAGCCGAGGACAGGCAAACTATGGCTACACCTTC
TRBJ2-1	-	-	TRBV6-6	CASSNLPSSYNEQFF	TGTGCCAGCAGTAACCTTCCGAGCTCCTACAATGAGCAGTTCTTC
TRBJ2-1	-	TRBD2	TRBV7-9	CASSLAHGRPNEQFF	TGTGCCAGCAGCTTAGCGCACGGGAGGCCCAATGAGCAGTTCTTC
TRBJ1-4	-	TRBD1	TRBV5-1	CASSLGQGRNEKLFF	TGCGCCAGCAGCTTGGGACAGGGCAGGAATGAAAAACTGTTTTTT
TRBJ2-2	once	-	TRBV27	CASSLFAAGELFF	TGTGCCAGCAGTTTATTTGCGGCCGGGGAGCTGTTTTTT
TRBJ2-5	-	TRBD2	TRBV3-1/TRBV3-2	CASSQDPPAGVQETQYF	TGTGCCAGCAGCCAAGATCCCCCCGCGGGGGTCCAAGAGACCCAGTACTTC
TRBJ2-7	-	TRBD1	TRBV5-1	CASSPGQGEQYF	TGCGCCAGCAGCCCCGGACAGGGCGAGCAGTACTTC
TRBJ2-1	-	TRBD2	TRBV9	CASSPSLERESEQFF	TGTGCCAGCAGCCCATCCCTCGAGCGGGAGAGTGAGCAGTTCTTC
TRBJ2-1	few	-	TRBV28	CASSSSTSGRATEQFF	-
TRBJ2-1	few	TRBD2	TRBV9	CASSPAGGGYNEQFF	TGTGCCAGCAGCCCCGCGGGGGGGGGATACAATGAGCAGTTCTTC
TRBJ2-7	-	-	TRBV19	CASSLILGFGYEQYF	TGTGCCAGTAGTCTTATCCTTGGCTTTGGCTACGAGCAGTACTTC
TRBJ2-1	-	TRBD2	TRBV27	CASSPRLAGGDNEQFF	TGTGCCAGCTCCCCTAGGTTAGCGGGAGGGGACAATGAGCAGTTCTTC